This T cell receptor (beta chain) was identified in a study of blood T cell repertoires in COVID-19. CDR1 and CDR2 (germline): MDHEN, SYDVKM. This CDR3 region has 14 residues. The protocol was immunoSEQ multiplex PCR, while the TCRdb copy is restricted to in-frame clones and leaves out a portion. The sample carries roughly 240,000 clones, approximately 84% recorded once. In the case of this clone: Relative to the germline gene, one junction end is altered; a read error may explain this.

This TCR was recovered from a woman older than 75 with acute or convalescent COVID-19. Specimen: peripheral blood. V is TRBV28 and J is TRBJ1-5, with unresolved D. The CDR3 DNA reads TGTGCCAGCACTATCGGAGGGTTTAATCAGTCCCAGCATTTT. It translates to CASTIGGFNQSQHF. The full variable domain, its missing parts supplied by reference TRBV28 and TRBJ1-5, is DVKVTQSSRYLVKRTGEKVFLECVQDMDHENMFWYRQDPGLGLRLIYFSYDVKMKEKGDIPEGYSVSREKKERFSLILESASTNQTSMYLCASTIGGFNQSQHFGDGTRLSIL.